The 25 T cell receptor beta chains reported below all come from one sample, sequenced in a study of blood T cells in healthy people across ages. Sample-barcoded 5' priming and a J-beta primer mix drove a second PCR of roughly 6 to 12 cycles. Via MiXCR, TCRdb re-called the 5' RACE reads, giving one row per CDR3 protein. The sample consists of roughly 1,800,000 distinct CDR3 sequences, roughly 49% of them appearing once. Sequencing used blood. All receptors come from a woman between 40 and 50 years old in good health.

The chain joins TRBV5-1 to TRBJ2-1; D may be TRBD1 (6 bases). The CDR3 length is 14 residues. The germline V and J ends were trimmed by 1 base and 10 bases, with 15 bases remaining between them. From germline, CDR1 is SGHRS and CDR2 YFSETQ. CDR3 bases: TGCGCCAGCAGCTTGAGTCCCGCGCAGGGGGAGCAGTTCTTC. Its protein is CASSLSPAQGEQFF. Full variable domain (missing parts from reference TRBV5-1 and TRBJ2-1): KAGVTQTPRYLIKTRGQQVTLSCSPISGHRSVSWYQQTPGQGLQFLFEYFSETQRNKGNFPGRFSGRQFSNSRSEMNVSTLELGDSALYLCASSLSPAQGEQFFGPGTRLTVL.

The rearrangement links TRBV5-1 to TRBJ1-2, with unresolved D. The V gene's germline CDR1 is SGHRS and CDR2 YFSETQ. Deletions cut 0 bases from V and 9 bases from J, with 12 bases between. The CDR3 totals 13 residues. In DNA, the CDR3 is TGCGCCAGCAGCTTGGACAGTGGAGGAAGCTACACCTTC. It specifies CASSLDSGGSYTF.

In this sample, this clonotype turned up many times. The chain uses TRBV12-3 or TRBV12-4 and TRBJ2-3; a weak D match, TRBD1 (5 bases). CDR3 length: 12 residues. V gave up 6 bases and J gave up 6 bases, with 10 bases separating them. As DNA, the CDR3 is TGTGCCAGCAGCCTGAACAGGGATACGCAGTATTTT. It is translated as CASSLNRDTQYF.

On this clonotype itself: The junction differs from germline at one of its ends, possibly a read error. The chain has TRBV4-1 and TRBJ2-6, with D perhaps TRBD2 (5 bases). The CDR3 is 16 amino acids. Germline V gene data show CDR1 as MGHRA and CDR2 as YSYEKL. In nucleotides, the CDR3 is TGCGCCAACAGCCAAGATGCGCGGGTTGGGGCCAACGTCCTGACTTTC. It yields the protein CANSQDARVGANVLTF.

The CDR3 protein is CASIKDRVHGYTF. As DNA, the CDR3 is TGTGCCAGCATCAAAGACAGGGTTCATGGCTACACCTTC. This chain uses TRBV28 with TRBJ1-2; 7 bases agree with TRBD1. Germline loops: CDR1 MDHEN, CDR2 SYDVKM. V shed 7 bases and J 6 bases; nucleotides not matched to a gene: 8. This CDR3 is 13 amino acids long.

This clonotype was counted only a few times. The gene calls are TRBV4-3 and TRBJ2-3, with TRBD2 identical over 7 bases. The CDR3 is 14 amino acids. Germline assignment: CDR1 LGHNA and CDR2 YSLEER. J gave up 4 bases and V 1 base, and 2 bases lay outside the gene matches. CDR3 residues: CASSQGTRADTQYF. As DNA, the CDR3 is TGCGCCAGCAGCCAAGGGACTAGGGCAGATACGCAGTATTTT.

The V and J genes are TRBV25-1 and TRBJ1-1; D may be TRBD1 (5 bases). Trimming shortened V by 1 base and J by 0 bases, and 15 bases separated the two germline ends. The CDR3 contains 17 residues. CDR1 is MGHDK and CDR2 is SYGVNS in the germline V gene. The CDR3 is CASSEWGTGTMNTEAFF. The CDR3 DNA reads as TGTGCCAGCAGTGAATGGGGGACGGGAACCATGAACACTGAAGCTTTCTTT.

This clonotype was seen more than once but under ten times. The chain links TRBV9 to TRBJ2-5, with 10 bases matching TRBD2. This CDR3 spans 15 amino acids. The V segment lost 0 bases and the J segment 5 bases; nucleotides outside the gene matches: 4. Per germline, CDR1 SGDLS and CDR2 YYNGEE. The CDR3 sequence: CASSVGGLATETQYF. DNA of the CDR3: TGTGCCAGCAGCGTAGGGGGACTAGCGACGGAGACCCAGTACTTC. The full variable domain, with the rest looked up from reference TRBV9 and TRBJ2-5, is DSGVTQTPKHLITATGQRVTLRCSPRSGDLSVYWYQQSLDQGLQFLIQYYNGEERAKGNILERFSAQQFPDLHSELNLSSLELGDSALYFCASSVGGLATETQYFGPGTRLLVL.

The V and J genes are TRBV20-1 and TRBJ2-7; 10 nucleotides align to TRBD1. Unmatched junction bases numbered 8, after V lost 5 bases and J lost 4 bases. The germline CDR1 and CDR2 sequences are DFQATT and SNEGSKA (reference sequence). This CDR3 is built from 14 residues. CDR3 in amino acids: CSAGGTGATYEQYF. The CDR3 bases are TGCAGTGCTGGGGGGACAGGGGCCACTTACGAGCAGTACTTC.

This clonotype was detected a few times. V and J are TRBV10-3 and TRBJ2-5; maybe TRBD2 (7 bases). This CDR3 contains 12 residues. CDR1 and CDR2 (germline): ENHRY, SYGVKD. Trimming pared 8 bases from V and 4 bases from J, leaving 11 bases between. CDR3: CAIAGGRETQYF. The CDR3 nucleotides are TGTGCCATCGCCGGGGGGCGAGAGACCCAGTACTTC.

In DNA, the CDR3 is TGTGCCAGCAGTCAAAGTTCGGGTAGCGCTTTCTTT. Its translation is CASSQSSGSAFF. The V call is TRBV6-5, the J call TRBJ1-1, with unresolved D. Per the germline V gene, CDR1 is MNHEY and CDR2 is SVGAGI. This CDR3 spans 12 amino acids. V lost 5 bases and J lost 11, with 15 bases in between.

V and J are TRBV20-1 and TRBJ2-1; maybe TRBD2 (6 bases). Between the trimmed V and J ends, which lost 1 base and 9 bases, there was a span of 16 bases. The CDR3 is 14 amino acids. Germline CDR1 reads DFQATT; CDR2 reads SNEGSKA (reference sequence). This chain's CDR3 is CSARVPLGTGEQFF. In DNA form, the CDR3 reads TGCAGTGCTAGAGTCCCCTTAGGGACTGGTGAGCAGTTCTTC.

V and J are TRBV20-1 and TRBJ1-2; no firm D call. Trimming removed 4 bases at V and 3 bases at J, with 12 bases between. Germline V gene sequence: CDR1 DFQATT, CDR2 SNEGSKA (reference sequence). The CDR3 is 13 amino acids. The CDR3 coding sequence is TGCAGTGCTAACGACAAGGGAGACTATGGCTACACCTTC. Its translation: CSANDKGDYGYTF.

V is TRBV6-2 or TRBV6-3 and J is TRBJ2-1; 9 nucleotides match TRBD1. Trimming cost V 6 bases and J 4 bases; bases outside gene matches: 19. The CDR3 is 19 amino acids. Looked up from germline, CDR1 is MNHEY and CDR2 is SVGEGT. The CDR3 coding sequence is TGTGCCAGCAGGGGGGTCTTTACGAGGACAGGGGATAAGTACAATGAGCAGTTCTTC. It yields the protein CASRGVFTRTGDKYNEQFF.

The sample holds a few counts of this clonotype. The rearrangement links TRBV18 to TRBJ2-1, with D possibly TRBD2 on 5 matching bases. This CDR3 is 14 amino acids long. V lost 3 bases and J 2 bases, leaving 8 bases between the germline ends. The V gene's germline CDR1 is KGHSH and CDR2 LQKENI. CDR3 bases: TGTGCCAGCTCACCCCCCGGGACCTACAATGAGCAGTTCTTC. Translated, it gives CASSPPGTYNEQFF. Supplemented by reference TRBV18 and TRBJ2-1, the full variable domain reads NAGVMQNPRHLVRRRGQEARLRCSPMKGHSHVYWYRQLPEEGLKFMVYLQKENIIDESGMPKERFSAEFPKEGPSILRIQQVVRGDSAAYFCASSPPGTYNEQFFGPGTRLTVL.

In nucleotides, the CDR3 is TGTGCCACCAGTGATACCGGACAAAACTACAATGAGCAGTACTTC. This gives the protein CATSDTGQNYNEQYF. This chain joins TRBV24-1 and TRBJ2-1; D is perhaps TRBD1 (5 bases). The DNA end is more similar to TRBJ2-7, so the J call may be wrong. CDR1 and CDR2 (germline): KGHDR, SFDVKD. The CDR3 contains 15 residues.

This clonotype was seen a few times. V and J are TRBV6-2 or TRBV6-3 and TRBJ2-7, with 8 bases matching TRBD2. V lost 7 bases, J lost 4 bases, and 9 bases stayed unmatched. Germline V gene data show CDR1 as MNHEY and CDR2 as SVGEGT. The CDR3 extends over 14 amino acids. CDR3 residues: CASTPGGALYEQYF. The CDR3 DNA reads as TGTGCCAGCACCCCGGGAGGGGCGCTATACGAGCAGTACTTC.

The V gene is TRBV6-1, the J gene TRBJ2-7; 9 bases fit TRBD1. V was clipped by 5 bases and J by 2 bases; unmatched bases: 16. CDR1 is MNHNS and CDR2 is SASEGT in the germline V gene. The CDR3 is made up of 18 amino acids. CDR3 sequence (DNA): TGTGCCAGCAGTCCCTGGACAGGGGACGGATCTAGAACCTACGAGCAGTACTTC. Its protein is CASSPWTGDGSRTYEQYF.

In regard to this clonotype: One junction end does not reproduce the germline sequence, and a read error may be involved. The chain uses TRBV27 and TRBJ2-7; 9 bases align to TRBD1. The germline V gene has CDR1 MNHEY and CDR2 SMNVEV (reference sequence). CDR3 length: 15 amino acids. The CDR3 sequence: CASSAGTGSSDEQYF. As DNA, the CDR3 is TGTGCCAGCAGTGCGGGGACAGGGAGCTCCGACGAGCAGTACTTC.

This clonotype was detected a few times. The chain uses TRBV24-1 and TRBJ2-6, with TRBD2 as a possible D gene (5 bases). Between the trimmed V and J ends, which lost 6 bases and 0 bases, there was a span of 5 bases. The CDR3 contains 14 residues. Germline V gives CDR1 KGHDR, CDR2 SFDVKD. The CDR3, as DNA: TGTGCCACCAGTCGGGGCTCTGGGGCCAACGTCCTGACTTTC. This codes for CATSRGSGANVLTF.

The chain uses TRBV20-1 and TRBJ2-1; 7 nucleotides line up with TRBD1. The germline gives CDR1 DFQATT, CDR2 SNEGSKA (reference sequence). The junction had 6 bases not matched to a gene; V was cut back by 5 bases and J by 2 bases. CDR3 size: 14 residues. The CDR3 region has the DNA TGCAGTGCTCCTGACAGGGCGACCTACAATGAGCAGTTCTTC. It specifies CSAPDRATYNEQFF.

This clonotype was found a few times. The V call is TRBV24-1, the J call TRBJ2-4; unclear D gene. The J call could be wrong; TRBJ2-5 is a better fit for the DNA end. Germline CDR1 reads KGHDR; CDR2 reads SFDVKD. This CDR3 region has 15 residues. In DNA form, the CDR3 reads TGTGCCACCAGTGATCCCCACGAGGTGACGGAGACCCAGTACTTC. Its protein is CATSDPHEVTETQYF.

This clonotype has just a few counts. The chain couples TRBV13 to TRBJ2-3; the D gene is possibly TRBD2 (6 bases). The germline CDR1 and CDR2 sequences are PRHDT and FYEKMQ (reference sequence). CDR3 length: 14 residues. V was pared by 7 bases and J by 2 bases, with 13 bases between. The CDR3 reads CASKEGLNTDTQYF. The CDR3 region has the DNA TGTGCCAGCAAAGAGGGACTCAACACAGATACGCAGTATTTT.

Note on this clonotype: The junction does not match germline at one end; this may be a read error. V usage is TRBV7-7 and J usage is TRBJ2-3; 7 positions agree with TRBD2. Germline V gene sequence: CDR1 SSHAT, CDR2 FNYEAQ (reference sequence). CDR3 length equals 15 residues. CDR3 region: CASSLSVRGGDTQYF. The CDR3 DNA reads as TGTGCTAGCAGCTTATCCGTCCGCGGGGGTGATACGCAGTATTTT. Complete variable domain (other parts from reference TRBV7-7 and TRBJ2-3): GAGVSQSPRYKVTKRGQDVTLRCDPISSHATLYWYQQALGQGPEFLTYFNYEAQPDKSGLPSDRFSAERPEGSISTLTIQRTEQRDSAMYRCASSLSVRGGDTQYFGPGTRLTVL.

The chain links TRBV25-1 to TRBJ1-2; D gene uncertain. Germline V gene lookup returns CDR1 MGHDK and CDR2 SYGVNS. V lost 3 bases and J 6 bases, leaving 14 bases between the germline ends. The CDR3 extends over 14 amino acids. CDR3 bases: TGTGCCAGCAGTGATTACGAGGGAACCAATGGCTACACCTTC. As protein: CASSDYEGTNGYTF.